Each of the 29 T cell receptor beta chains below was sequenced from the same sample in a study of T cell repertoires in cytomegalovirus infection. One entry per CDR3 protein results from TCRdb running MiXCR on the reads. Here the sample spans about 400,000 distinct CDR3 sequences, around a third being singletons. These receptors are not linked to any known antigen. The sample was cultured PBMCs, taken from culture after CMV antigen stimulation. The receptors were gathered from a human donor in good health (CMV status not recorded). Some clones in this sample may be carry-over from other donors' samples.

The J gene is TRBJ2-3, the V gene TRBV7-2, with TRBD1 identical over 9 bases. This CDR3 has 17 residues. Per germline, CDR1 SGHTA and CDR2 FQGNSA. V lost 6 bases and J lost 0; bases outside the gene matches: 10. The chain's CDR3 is CASRSLTGQGSTDTQYF. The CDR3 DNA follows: TGTGCCAGCAGATCCCTTACGGGACAGGGAAGCACAGATACGCAGTATTTT.

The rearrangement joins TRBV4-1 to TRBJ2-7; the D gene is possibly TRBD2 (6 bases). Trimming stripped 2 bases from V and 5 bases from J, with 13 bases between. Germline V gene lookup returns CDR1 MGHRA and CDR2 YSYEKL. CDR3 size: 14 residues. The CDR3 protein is CASSQFLASHEQYF. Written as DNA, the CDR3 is TGCGCCAGCAGCCAATTCCTAGCGAGCCACGAGCAGTACTTC.

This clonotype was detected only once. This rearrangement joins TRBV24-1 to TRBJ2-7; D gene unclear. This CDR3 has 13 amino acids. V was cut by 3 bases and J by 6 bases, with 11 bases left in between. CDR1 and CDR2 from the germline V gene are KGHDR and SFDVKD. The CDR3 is CATSDRRGGEQYF. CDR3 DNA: TGTGCCACCAGTGATAGGCGAGGTGGCGAGCAGTACTTC.

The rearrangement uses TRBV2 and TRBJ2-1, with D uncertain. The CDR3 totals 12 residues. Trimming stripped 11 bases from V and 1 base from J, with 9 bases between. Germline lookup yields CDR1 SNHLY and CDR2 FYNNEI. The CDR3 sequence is CAVFGSYNEQFF. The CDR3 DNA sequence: TGTGCCGTATTCGGGTCCTACAATGAGCAGTTCTTC.

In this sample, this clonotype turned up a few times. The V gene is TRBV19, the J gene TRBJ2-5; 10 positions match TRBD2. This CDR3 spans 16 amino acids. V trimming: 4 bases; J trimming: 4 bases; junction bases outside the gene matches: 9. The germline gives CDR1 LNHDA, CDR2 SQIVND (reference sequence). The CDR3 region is CASSTLSGRARETQYF. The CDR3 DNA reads TGTGCCAGTAGTACCTTAAGCGGGAGGGCCAGAGAGACCCAGTACTTC.

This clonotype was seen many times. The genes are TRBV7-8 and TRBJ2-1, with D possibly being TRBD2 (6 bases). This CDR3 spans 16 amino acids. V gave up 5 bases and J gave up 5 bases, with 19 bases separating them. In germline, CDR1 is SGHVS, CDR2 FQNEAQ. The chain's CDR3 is CASSSRLANFHNEQFF. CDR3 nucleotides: TGTGCCAGCAGCAGCCGGCTAGCGAATTTTCACAATGAGCAGTTCTTC.

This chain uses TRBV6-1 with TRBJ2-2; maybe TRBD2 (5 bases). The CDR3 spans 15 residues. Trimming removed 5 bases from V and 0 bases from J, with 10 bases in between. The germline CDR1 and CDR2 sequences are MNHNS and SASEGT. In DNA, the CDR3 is TGTGCCAGCAGTTACAGCGGAGCGAACACCGGGGAGCTGTTTTTT. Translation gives CASSYSGANTGELFF.

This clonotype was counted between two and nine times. The CDR3 region has the DNA TGTGCCAGCAGCTTAATGGCTAGCGGTTACAATGAGCAGTTCTTC. Protein: CASSLMASGYNEQFF. The chain employs TRBV7-6 and TRBJ2-1; 7 bases agree with TRBD2. In germline, CDR1 is SGHVS, CDR2 FNYEAQ. The junction had 5 bases not matched to a gene; V was cut back by 2 bases and J by 4 bases. CDR3 length: 15 residues.

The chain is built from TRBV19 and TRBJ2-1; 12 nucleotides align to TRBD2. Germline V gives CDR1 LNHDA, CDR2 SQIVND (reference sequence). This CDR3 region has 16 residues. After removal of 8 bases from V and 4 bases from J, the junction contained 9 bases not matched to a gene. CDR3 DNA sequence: TGTGCCAGTTCCCCGACTAGCGGGAGAATGTACAATGAGCAGTTCTTC. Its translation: CASSPTSGRMYNEQFF.

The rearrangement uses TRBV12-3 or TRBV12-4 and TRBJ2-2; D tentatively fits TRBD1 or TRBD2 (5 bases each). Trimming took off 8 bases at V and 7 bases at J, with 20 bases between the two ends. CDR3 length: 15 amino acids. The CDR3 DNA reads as TGTGCCAGCTACCGCGTAATACCGAGGGGCGGGGAGCTGTTTTTT. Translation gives CASYRVIPRGGELFF.

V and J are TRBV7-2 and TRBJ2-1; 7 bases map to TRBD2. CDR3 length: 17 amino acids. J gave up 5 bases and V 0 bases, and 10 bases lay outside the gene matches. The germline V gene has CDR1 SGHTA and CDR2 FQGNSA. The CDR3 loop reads CASSLATSRSYNNEQFF. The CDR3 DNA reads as TGTGCCAGCAGCTTAGCGACTAGCAGGAGCTATAACAATGAGCAGTTCTTC.

The CDR3 loop is CASSLGLGLSYEQYF. The CDR3 DNA reads TGTGCCAGCAGCTTAGGTCTAGGTCTTTCCTACGAGCAGTACTTC. The chain has TRBV7-2 and TRBJ2-7; D remains unclear. V shed 1 base and J shed 1 base, with 11 bases lying between them. CDR3 length: 15 residues. Germline CDR1 is SGHTA and CDR2 is FQGNSA.

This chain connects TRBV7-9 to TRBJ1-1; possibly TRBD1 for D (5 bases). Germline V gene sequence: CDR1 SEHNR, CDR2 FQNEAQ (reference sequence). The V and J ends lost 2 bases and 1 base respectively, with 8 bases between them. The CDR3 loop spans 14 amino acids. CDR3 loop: CASSLYGGNTEAFF. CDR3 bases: TGTGCCAGCAGCTTATATGGGGGGAACACTGAAGCTTTCTTT.

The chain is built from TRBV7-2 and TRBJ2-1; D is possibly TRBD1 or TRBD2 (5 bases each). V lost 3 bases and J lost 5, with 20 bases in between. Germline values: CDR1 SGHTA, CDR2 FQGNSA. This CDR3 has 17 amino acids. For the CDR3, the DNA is TGTGCCAGCAGCTTCTACGATTGGGTAGTGGGGGACAATGAGCAGTTCTTC. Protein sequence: CASSFYDWVVGDNEQFF. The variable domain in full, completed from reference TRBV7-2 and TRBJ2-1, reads GAGVSQSPSNKVTEKGKDVELRCDPISGHTALYWYRQSLGQGLEFLIYFQGNSAPDKSGLPSDRFSAERTGGSVSTLTIQRTQQEDSAVYLCASSFYDWVVGDNEQFFGPGTRLTVL.

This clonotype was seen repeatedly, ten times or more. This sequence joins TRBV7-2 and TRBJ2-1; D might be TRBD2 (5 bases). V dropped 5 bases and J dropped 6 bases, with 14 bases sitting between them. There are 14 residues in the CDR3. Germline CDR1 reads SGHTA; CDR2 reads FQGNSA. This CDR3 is CASSLGIRGNEQFF. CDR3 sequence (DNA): TGTGCCAGCAGCCTAGGGATACGGGGCAATGAGCAGTTCTTC.

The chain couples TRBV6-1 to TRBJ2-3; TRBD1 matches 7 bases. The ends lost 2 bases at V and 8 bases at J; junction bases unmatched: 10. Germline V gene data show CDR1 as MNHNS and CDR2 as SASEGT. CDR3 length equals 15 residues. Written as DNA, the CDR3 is TGTGCCAGCAGTGAAAGAACAGGGGCCCAAGGTACGCAGTATTTT. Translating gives CASSERTGAQGTQYF.

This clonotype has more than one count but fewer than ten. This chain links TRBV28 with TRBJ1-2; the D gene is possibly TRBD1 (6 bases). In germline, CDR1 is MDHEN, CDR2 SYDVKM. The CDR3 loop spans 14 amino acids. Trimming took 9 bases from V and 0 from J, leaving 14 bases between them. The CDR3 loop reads CASGGRGANYGYTF. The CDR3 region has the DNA TGTGCCAGTGGGGGCCGAGGAGCTAACTATGGCTACACCTTC.

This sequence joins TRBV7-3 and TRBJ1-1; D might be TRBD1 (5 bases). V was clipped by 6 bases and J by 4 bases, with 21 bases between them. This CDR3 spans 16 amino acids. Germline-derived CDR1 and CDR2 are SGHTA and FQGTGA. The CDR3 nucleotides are TGTGCCAGCAGTCCACATAGCAGGGCGGGCGGCACTGAAGCTTTCTTT. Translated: CASSPHSRAGGTEAFF.

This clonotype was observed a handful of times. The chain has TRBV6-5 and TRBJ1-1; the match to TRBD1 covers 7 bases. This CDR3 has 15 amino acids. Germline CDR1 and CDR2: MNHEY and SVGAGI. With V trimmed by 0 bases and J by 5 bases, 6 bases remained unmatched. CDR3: CASSYSNRGGTEAFF. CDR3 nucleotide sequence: TGTGCCAGCAGTTACTCGAACAGGGGCGGAACTGAAGCTTTCTTT.

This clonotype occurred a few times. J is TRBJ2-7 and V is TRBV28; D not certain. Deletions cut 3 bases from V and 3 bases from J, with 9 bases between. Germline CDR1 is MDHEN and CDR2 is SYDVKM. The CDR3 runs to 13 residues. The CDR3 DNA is TGTGCCAGCAGTTTCAACTCCTACTACGAGCAGTACTTC. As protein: CASSFNSYYEQYF.

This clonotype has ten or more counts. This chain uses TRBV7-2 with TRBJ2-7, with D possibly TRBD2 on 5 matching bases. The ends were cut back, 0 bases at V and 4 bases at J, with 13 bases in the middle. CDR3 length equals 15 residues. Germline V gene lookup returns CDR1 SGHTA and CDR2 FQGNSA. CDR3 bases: TGTGCCAGCAGCTTAGCGGGATCGGGGTTGTACGAGCAGTACTTC. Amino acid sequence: CASSLAGSGLYEQYF.

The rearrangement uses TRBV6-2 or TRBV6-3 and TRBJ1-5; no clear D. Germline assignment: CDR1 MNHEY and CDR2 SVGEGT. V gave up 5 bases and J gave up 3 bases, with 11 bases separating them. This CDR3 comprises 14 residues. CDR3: CASSRDRYNQPQHF. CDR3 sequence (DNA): TGTGCCAGCAGTAGAGACCGATACAATCAGCCCCAGCATTTT.

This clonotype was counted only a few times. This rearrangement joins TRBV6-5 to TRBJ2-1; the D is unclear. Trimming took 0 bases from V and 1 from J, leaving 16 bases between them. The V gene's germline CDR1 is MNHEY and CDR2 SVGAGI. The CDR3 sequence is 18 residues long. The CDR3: CASSYSIVGSSSYNEQFF. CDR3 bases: TGTGCCAGCAGTTACTCGATAGTAGGCTCTTCTTCCTACAATGAGCAGTTCTTC.

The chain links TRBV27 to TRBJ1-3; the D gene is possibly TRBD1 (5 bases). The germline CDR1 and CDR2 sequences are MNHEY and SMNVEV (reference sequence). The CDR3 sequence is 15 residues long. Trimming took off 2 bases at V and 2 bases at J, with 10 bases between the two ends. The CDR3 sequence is CASSLKGHPGNTIYF. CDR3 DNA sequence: TGTGCCAGCAGTTTAAAGGGGCATCCTGGAAACACCATATATTTT.

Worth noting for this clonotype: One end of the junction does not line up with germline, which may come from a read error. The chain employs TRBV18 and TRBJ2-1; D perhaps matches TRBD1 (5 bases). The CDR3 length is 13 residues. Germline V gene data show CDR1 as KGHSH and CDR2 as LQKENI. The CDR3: CASSPPQQGSHYF. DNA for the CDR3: TGTGCCAGCTCACCACCACAGCAGGGTTCCCATTACTTC.

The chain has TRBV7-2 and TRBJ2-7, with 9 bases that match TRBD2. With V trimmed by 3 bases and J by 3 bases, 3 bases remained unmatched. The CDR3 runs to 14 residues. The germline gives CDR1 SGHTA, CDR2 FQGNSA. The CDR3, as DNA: TGTGCCAGCAGCTTTGCTAGCGGGAACTACGAGCAGTACTTC. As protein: CASSFASGNYEQYF.

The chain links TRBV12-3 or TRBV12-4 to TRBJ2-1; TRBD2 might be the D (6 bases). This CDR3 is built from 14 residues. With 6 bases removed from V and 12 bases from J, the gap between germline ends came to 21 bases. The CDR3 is CASSSDGRAKGQFF. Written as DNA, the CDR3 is TGTGCCAGCAGCTCGGACGGGAGAGCCAAGGGGCAGTTCTTC.

CDR3 residues: CAANRDERDTQYF. CDR3 DNA sequence: TGTGCCGCAAACCGGGACGAAAGAGATACGCAGTATTTT. The J gene is TRBJ2-3, the V gene TRBV30; D possibly uses TRBD1 or TRBD2 (5 bases each). From germline, CDR1 is GTSNPN and CDR2 SVGIG (reference sequence). The V end lost 8 bases, the J end lost 5 bases, and 17 bases lay between the germline ends. The CDR3 has 13 amino acids.

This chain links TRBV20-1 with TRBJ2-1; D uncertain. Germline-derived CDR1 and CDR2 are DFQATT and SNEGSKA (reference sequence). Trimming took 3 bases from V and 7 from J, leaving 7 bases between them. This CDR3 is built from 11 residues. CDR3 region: CSASGQNEQFF. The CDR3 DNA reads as TGCAGTGCTAGTGGCCAGAATGAGCAGTTCTTC.